Listed below are T cell receptor beta chains from one sample, sequenced in a study of blood T cell repertoires in COVID-19. TCRdb's copy holds only in-frame clones and misses some; the assay was immunoSEQ multiplex PCR. The sample includes approximately 120,000 clones, approximately 82% of them seen just once. The specimen was peripheral blood. These receptors all stem from a man aged 80 or over with active or convalescent COVID-19. CDR3s include the opening cysteine and the closing phenylalanine or tryptophan. A D gene is named only where the DNA matches it firmly. Not every row has a clone size; where given, it reads once, few, many or a size class.

d_gene	v_gene	len	j_gene	abundance	CDR3aa	CDR3nt
TRBD1	TRBV28	11	TRBJ1-3	NA	CASSSRQGGYF	TGTGCCAGCAGTTCCCGACAGGGGGGCTATTTT
TRBD2	TRBV30	16	TRBJ2-5	NA	CASRSLGGAGYETQYF	TGTGCCTCACGGAGTCTCGGGGGAGCGGGGTATGAGACCCAGTACTTC
TRBD1	TRBV7-2	15	TRBJ1-2	NA	CASSRAQGGNYGYTF	TGTGCCAGCAGCCGGGCCCAGGGGGGAAACTATGGCTACACCTTC
NA	TRBV28	10	TRBJ1-2	NA	CASWGGGYTF	TGTGCCTCCTGGGGGGGTGGCTACACCTTC
NA	TRBV5-4	15	TRBJ1-1	NA	CASSINRGLLTEAFF	TGTGCCAGCAGTATCAACCGGGGTCTTCTCACTGAAGCTTTCTTT
NA	TRBV28	13	TRBJ1-2	NA	CASSGGEYYGYTF	TGTGCCAGCAGTGGAGGGGAGTACTATGGCTACACCTTC
TRBD1	TRBV5-1	15	TRBJ1-2	once	CASSLEEGAFYGYTF	TGCGCCAGCAGCTTGGAGGAGGGGGCCTTCTATGGCTACACCTTC
TRBD1	TRBV5-5	16	TRBJ1-5	once	CASSARSGTGNQPQHF	TGTGCCAGCAGCGCCAGATCCGGGACAGGCAATCAGCCCCAGCATTTT
NA	TRBV5-4	14	TRBJ1-2	NA	CASSLAGGGAGYTF	TGTGCCAGCAGCTTGGCGGGCGGGGGCGCAGGCTACACCTTC
TRBD2	TRBV4-3	16	TRBJ2-7	once	CASSQDRGGPYYEQYF	TGCGCCAGCAGCCAAGATCGGGGGGGTCCCTATTACGAGCAGTACTTC
NA	TRBV9	14	TRBJ2-7	once	CASSVDRRMSEQYF	TGTGCCAGCAGCGTAGACAGGCGGATGAGCGAGCAGTACTTC
NA	TRBV24-1	18	TRBJ2-3	NA	CATSQRGGATGNTDTQYF	TGTGCCACCAGTCAAAGGGGAGGGGCCACAGGGAACACAGATACGCAGTATTTT
TRBD1	TRBV5-5	14	TRBJ1-3	NA	CASARLGQENTIYF	TGTGCCAGCGCCCGCTTGGGACAGGAAAACACCATATATTTT
TRBD1	TRBV23-1	18	TRBJ1-2	NA	CASSQAAGQIELNYGYTF	TGCGCCAGCAGTCAGGCGGCGGGACAGATTGAATTAAACTATGGCTACACCTTC
TRBD1	TRBV2	15	TRBJ2-3	NA	CASSPGQGAPDTQYF	TGTGCCAGCAGTCCCGGACAGGGGGCCCCAGATACGCAGTATTTT
NA	TRBV5-1	13	TRBJ1-2	NA	CASSLATGFGYTF	TGCGCCAGCAGCTTGGCCACGGGTTTTGGCTACACCTTC
NA	TRBV18	14	TRBJ1-3	NA	CASSPPHGGNTIYF	TGTGCCAGCTCACCACCCCACGGTGGAAACACCATATATTTT
NA	TRBV19	16	TRBJ1-5	NA	CASSIGWGDRNQPQHF	TGTGCCAGTAGTATAGGTTGGGGGGACCGCAATCAGCCCCAGCATTTT
NA	TRBV18	15	TRBJ1-2	NA	CASSGGSSSPYGYTF	TGTGCCAGCTCGGGAGGGTCTTCCTCCCCCTATGGCTACACCTTC
NA	TRBV5-6	17	TRBJ1-1	few	CASSPQLGGSRDSEAFF	TGTGCCAGCAGCCCCCAGCTGGGGGGATCTCGTGATTCTGAAGCTTTCTTT
TRBD2	TRBV3-1/TRBV3-2	16	TRBJ2-7	NA	CASSQVPAGGSTEQYF	TGTGCCAGCAGCCAAGTCCCAGCGGGGGGTTCAACCGAGCAGTACTTC
TRBD1	TRBV12-5	15	TRBJ2-5	NA	CASGQPGTGKETQYF	TGTGCTAGTGGCCAACCCGGGACAGGGAAAGAGACCCAGTACTTC
NA	TRBV19	14	TRBJ2-5	NA	CASSIVRGQETQYF	TGTGCCAGTAGTATAGTCAGGGGCCAAGAGACCCAGTACTTC
TRBD1	TRBV27	14	TRBJ1-2	NA	CASSQGADFYGYTF	TGTGCCAGCTCCCAGGGGGCGGACTTCTATGGCTACACCTTC
NA	TRBV6-5	13	TRBJ2-3	NA	CASTPGGVYTQYF	TGTGCCAGCACTCCCGGGGGAGTTTATACGCAGTATTTT
NA	TRBV18	15	TRBJ2-1	NA	CASSPSLGSSSEQFF	TGTGCCAGCTCACCATCTCTGGGTTCGTCTAGTGAGCAGTTCTTC
TRBD2	TRBV18	17	TRBJ2-5	NA	CASSPRLAGAEGETQYF	TGTGCCAGCTCACCAAGGCTAGCGGGGGCCGAGGGAGAGACCCAGTACTTC
NA	TRBV7-2	14	TRBJ1-1	NA	CASNLAQRNTEAFF	TGTGCCAGCAACTTAGCGCAGCGGAACACTGAAGCTTTCTTT
NA	TRBV5-5	15	TRBJ2-1	NA	CASTLRLDVNNEQFF	TGTGCCAGCACCCTTAGACTAGACGTAAACAATGAGCAGTTCTTC
NA	TRBV7-2	12	TRBJ2-1	NA	CASSWGRDEQFF	TGTGCCAGCAGCTGGGGCAGGGATGAGCAGTTCTTC
NA	TRBV10-3	13	TRBJ1-1	NA	CAIRETENTEAFF	TGTGCCATCAGAGAGACAGAGAACACTGAAGCTTTCTTT
NA	TRBV7-2	14	TRBJ2-3	NA	CASSAGLFTDTQYF	TGTGCCAGCAGCGCAGGACTATTCACAGATACGCAGTATTTT
NA	TRBV12-3/TRBV12-4	13	TRBJ2-7	NA	CASSLGAIYEQYF	TGTGCCAGCAGTTTGGGGGCAATCTACGAGCAGTACTTC
TRBD2	TRBV19	14	TRBJ2-1	NA	CASRLAGGYNEQFF	TGTGCCAGTAGGCTAGCGGGGGGATACAATGAGCAGTTCTTC
TRBD1	TRBV6-5	14	TRBJ2-1	NA	CASSLLDRNNEQFF	TGTGCCAGCAGCTTATTGGACAGGAACAATGAGCAGTTCTTC
NA	TRBV7-9	15	TRBJ2-5	NA	CASSLALTGWETQYF	TGTGCCAGCAGCTTAGCGCTGACGGGGTGGGAGACCCAGTACTTC
TRBD1	TRBV25-1	14	TRBJ2-2	NA	CASSGTGRGGELFF	TGTGCCAGCAGTGGGACAGGTCGTGGCGGGGAGCTGTTTTTT
TRBD1	TRBV5-1	17	TRBJ1-3	NA	CASSLGSGTGPGNTIYF	TGCGCCAGCAGCTTGGGTAGTGGGACAGGGCCCGGAAACACCATATATTTT
TRBD2	TRBV20-1	14	TRBJ2-1	NA	CSASTSGGYNEQFF	TGCAGTGCAAGTACTAGCGGGGGGTACAATGAGCAGTTCTTC
NA	TRBV4-3	17	TRBJ2-1	few	CASSQDGGGGPYNEQFF	TGCGCCAGCAGCCAAGATGGAGGGGGGGGCCCCTACAATGAGCAGTTCTTC
NA	TRBV3-1/TRBV3-2	15	TRBJ1-4	NA	CASSQGALKWEKLFF	TGTGCCAGCAGCCAAGGGGCCCTAAAGTGGGAAAAACTGTTTTTT